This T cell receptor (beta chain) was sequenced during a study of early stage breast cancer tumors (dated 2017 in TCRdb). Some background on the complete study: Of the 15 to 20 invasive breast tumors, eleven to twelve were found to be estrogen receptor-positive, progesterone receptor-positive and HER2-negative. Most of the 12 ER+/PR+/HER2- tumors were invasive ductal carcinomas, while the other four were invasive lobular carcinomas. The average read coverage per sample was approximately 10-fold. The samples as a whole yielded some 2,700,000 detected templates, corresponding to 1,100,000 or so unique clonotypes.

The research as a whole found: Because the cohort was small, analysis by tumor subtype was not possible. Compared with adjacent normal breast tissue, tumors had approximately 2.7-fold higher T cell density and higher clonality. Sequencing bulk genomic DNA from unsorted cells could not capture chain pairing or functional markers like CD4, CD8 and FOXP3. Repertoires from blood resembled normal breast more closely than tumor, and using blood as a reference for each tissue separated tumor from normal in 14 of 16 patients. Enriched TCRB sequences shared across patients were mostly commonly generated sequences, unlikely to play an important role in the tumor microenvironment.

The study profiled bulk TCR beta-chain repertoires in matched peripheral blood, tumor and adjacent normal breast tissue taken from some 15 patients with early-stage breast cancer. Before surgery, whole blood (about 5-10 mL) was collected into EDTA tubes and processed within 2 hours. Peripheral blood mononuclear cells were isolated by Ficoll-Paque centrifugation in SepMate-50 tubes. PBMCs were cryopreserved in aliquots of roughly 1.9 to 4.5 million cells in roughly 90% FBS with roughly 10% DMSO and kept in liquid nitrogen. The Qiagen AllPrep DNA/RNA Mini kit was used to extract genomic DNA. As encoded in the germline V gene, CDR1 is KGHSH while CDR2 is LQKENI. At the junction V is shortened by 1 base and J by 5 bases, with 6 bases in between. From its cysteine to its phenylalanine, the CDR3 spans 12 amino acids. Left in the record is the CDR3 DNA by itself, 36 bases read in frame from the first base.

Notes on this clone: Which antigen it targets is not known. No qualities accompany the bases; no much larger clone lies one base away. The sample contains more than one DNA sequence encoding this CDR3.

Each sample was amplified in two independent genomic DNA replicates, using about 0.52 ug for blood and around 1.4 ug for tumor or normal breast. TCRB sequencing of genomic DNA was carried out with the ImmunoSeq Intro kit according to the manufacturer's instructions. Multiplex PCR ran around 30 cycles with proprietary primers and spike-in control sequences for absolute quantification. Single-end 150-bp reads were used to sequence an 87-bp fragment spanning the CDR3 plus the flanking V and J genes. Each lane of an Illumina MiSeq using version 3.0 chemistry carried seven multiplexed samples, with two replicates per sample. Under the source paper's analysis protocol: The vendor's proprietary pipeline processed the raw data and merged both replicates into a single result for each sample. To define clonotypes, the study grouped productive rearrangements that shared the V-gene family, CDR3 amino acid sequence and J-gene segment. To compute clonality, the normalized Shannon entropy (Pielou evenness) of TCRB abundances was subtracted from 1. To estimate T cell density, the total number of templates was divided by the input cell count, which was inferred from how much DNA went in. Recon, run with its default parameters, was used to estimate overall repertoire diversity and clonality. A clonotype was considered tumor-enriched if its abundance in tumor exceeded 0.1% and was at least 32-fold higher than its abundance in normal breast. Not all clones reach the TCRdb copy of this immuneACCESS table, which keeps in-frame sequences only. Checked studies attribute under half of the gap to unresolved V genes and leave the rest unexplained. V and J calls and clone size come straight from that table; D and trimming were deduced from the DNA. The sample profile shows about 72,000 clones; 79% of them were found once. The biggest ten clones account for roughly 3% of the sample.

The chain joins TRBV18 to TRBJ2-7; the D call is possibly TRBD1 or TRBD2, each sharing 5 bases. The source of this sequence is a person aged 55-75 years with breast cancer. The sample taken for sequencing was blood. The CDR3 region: CASSPRDDEQYF. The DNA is TGTGCCAGCTCACCACGGGACGACGAGCAGTACTTC.